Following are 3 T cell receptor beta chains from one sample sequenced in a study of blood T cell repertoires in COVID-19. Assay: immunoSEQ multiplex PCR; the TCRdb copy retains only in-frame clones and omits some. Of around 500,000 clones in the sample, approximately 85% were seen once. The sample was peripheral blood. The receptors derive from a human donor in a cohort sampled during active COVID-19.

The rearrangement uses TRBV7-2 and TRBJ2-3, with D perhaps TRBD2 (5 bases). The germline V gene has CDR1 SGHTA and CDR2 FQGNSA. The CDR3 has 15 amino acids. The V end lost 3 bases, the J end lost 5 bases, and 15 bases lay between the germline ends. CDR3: CASSLRAGSQDTQYF. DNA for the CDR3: TGTGCCAGCAGCTTGAGGGCGGGCTCCCAAGATACGCAGTATTTT.

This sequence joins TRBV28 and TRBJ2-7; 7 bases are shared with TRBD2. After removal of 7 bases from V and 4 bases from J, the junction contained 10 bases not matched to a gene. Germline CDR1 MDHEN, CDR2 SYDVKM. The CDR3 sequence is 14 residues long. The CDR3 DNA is TGTGCCAGCAAACTATCGGCGGGAGTTTACGAGCAGTACTTC. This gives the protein CASKLSAGVYEQYF.

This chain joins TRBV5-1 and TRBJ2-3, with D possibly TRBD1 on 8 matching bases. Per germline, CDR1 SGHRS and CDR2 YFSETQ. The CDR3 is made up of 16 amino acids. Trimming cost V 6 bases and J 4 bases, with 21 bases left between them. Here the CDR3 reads CASNRNQGAGADTQYF. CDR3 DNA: TGCGCCAGCAACAGAAATCAGGGGGCGGGAGCAGATACGCAGTATTTT.